The 10 T cell receptor beta chains presented below share a single source sample, sequenced in a study of PD-1 blockade in classical Hodgkin lymphoma (TCRdb year 2020). Libraries were made using the immunoSEQ multiplex PCR assay. What TCRdb holds here is the immuneACCESS table cut down to in-frame rearrangements. Part of the clones is not present; checked against another copy, under half of the missing clones reflect an unresolved V gene, and the others are unexplained. The sample has approximately 100,000 clones on record, approximately 90% of them singletons. The top ten constitute under 8% of the sample. The time point label of this sample denotes: cycle 2 day 1 (C2D1) of nivolumab. Every trial patient had relapsed after autologous stem cell transplantation, and cohorts A, B and C differed in prior brentuximab vedotin exposure. This sample comprised peripheral blood mononuclear cells (PBMCs), obtained before the second cycle of nivolumab. The source is a human donor with classical Hodgkin lymphoma.

The CDR3 is CASSLVYPQGQETQYF. DNA of the CDR3: TGTGCCAGCAGCTTAGTCTATCCCCAGGGGCAAGAGACCCAGTACTTC. V is TRBV7-2 and J is TRBJ2-5; D is possibly TRBD1 (6 bases). V lost 1 base and J 2 bases, leaving 14 bases between the germline ends. The CDR3 has 16 amino acids. Looked up from germline, CDR1 is SGHTA and CDR2 is FQGNSA.

The CDR3 sequence is CSVETSGGGTQYF. As DNA, the CDR3 is TGCAGCGTTGAGACTAGCGGGGGGGGGACCCAGTACTTC. This sequence joins TRBV29-1 and TRBJ2-5; TRBD2 aligns across 14 bases. Germline V gene data show CDR1 as SQVTM and CDR2 as ANQGSEA. CDR3 length equals 13 residues. Trimming at V came to 3 bases and at J to 7 bases, leaving 1 base not matched to a gene.

The rearrangement joins TRBV5-8 to TRBJ2-5; 9 bases map to TRBD1. Unmatched junction bases numbered 4, after V lost 4 bases and J lost 3 bases. The CDR3 totals 14 residues. Germline CDR1 reads SGHTS; CDR2 reads YDEGEE. CDR3 in amino acids: CASSIRQGEETQYF. The CDR3 coding sequence is TGTGCCAGCAGCATAAGACAGGGGGAAGAGACCCAGTACTTC.

This rearrangement joins TRBV30 to TRBJ1-1, with a tentative D call TRBD1 (5 bases). Between the trimmed V and J ends, which lost 1 base and 4 bases, there was a span of 10 bases. The CDR3 contains 13 residues. CDR1 and CDR2 (germline): GTSNPN, SVGIG (reference sequence). The CDR3 sequence: CAWSEAGGTEAFF. The CDR3 nucleotides are TGTGCCTGGAGTGAAGCGGGGGGCACTGAAGCTTTCTTT.

Only a few counts were recorded for this clone. This sequence joins TRBV28 and TRBJ1-5; TRBD1 agrees at 7 bases. V shed 5 bases, J shed 4 bases, and the junction held 17 bases outside the gene matches. This CDR3 spans 18 amino acids. Germline assignment: CDR1 MDHEN and CDR2 SYDVKM. Here the CDR3 DNA reads TGTGCCAGCAGTCCTCCTCTATCGGGACAGAAAGCAAATCAGCCCCAGCATTTT. Its translation: CASSPPLSGQKANQPQHF.

This sequence joins TRBV6-4 and TRBJ1-2; no firm D call. CDR3 length: 15 amino acids. The ends were cut back, 4 bases at V and 4 bases at J, with 16 bases in the middle. Per germline, CDR1 MRHNA and CDR2 SNTAGT. Written as DNA, the CDR3 is TGTGCCAGCAGTGTATCGGCAGGAATGCTCTATGGCTACACCTTC. As protein: CASSVSAGMLYGYTF.

The table lists this clone with a count of one. The chain has TRBV5-6 and TRBJ2-4; D possibly corresponds to TRBD1 (5 bases). Germline V lookup: CDR1 SGHDT, CDR2 YYEEEE. CDR3 length: 13 residues. Trimming removed 1 base at V and 9 bases at J, with 11 bases between. The CDR3 sequence: CASSLPGLGIQYF. DNA of the CDR3: TGTGCCAGCAGCTTGCCAGGGTTGGGCATTCAGTACTTC. The whole variable domain, filled in from reference TRBV5-6 and TRBJ2-4, reads DAGVTQSPTHLIKTRGQQVTLRCSPKSGHDTVSWYQQALGQGPQFIFQYYEEEERQRGNFPDRFSGHQFPNYSSELNVNALLLGDSALYLCASSLPGLGIQYFGAGTRLSVL.

The chain joins TRBV30 to TRBJ1-1; 7 bases line up with TRBD1. Germline CDR1 and CDR2: GTSNPN and SVGIG (reference sequence). CDR3 length: 18 amino acids. J gave up 3 bases and V 2 bases, and 18 bases lay outside the gene matches. Here the CDR3 reads CAWSRRGRGLLLHTEAFF. The CDR3 nucleotides are TGTGCCTGGAGTAGAAGGGGGCGCGGCCTGCTTCTTCACACTGAAGCTTTCTTT. The full variable domain, its missing parts supplied by reference TRBV30 and TRBJ1-1, is SQTIHQWPATLVQPVGSPLSLECTVEGTSNPNLYWYRQAAGRGLQLLFYSVGIGQISSEVPQNLSASRPQDRQFILSSKKLLLSDSGFYLCAWSRRGRGLLLHTEAFFGQGTRLTVV.

The count of this clone is one. The rearrangement joins TRBV6-5 to TRBJ1-4; D possibly corresponds to TRBD1 (6 bases). The CDR3 is 13 residues long. V was trimmed by 5 bases and J by 4 bases, leaving 8 bases between them. CDR1 and CDR2 from the germline V gene are MNHEY and SVGAGI. CDR3 residues: CASSSRGNEKLFF. In DNA form, the CDR3 reads TGTGCCAGCAGTAGCAGGGGTAATGAAAAACTGTTTTTT.

The chain uses TRBV27 and TRBJ1-2; D is uncertain. Trimming took off 8 bases at V and 4 bases at J, with 14 bases between the two ends. This CDR3 spans 13 amino acids. CDR1 is MNHEY and CDR2 is SMNVEV in the germline V gene (reference sequence). CDR3 residues: CASGNSAFYGYTF. The DNA of the CDR3 is TGTGCCAGCGGTAACAGCGCTTTCTATGGCTACACCTTC.